This T cell receptor beta chain is drawn from a study of T-cell reconstitution after alpha-beta-depleted transplantation in children (dated by TCRdb to 2016 to 2017). At the level of the whole study: Using TCR repertoire profiling, the study followed T-cell immune reconstitution in a quantitative way in children after TCRalphabeta/CD19-depleted allogeneic hematopoietic cell transplantation. The investigation overall reported the following: Apparently early alphabetaT-cell count recovery about two months after transplant reportedly relied on only several hundred rapidly expanded clones derived from non-depleted graft cells. Hyperexpanded clone frequencies declined over subsequent months; after one year, T-cell counts and TCRbeta diversity were mostly attributed to newly produced T cells. The high TCRbeta diversity at day 60 in some patients was ascribed to recipient T cells and intrathymic progenitors that had survived conditioning.

The library was generated by PCR. Instrument used: Illumina HiSeq 2500. To normalize quantification of the TCRbeta repertoire, the TCR libraries were built with molecular barcoding that relied on unique molecular identifiers. TCRdb passed the public sequencing reads through fastp at Q25 and MiXCR, retaining productive beta sequences. All rows with the same CDR3 protein become a single entry with the most common DNA and genes. In this sample the table shows 150,000 to 250,000 distinct CDR3 sequences, around 5.9% of which occur a single time. 4.5% of the sample lies in the top ten. In the paper's terms, the treatment or condition label means: allogeneic hematopoietic cell transplantation with graft depleted of TCRalphabeta T cells and CD19 B cells. The children who served as transplant recipients had been given grafts of TCRalphabeta/CD19-depleted allogeneic hematopoietic cells. V drops 6 bases and J drops 4 bases, leaving 9 bases in between. Per the germline V gene, SQVTM is the CDR1 and ANQGSEA is the CDR2. Including cysteine and phenylalanine, the CDR3 has 11 amino acids. The sequence is cut down to CDR3 DNA, 33 bases in frame from base 1.

This clonotype was seen ten or more times. Its antigen remains unidentified. The input lacks base qualities; no much larger clone sits a single base away. The chain is assembled from TRBV29-1 and TRBJ1-1; the D gene cannot be resolved reliably. Specimen: PBMCs, collected before TCRalphabeta/CD19-depleted stem cell transplant. This receptor was obtained from a girl less than two years old with combined immunodeficiency, due to receive a stem cell transplant. The base sequence is TGCAGCGTCGATGATAGCACTGAAGCTTTCTTT. Its protein is CSVDDSTEAFF. Beyond the CDR3, the reference TRBV29-1 and TRBJ1-1 genes provide the residues; the full variable domain reads: SAVISQKPSRDICQRGTSLTIQCQVDSQVTMMFWYRQQPGQSLTLIATANQGSEATYESGFVIDKFPISRPNLTFSTLTVSNMSPEDSSIYLCSVDDSTEAFFGQGTRLTVV.